This TCR beta chain was identified in a study of T cell responses to AZD1222 COVID-19 vaccine. The study, taken as a whole, reports: Most donors were white British and more were female, and clonal diversity was possibly underestimated. Repertoire sampling happened only post peak T cell response. Among AZD1222 vaccinees, only six or seven were seropositive at baseline.

This CDR3 contains 16 residues. Trimming left V 3 bases short and J 8 bases short, with 25 bases between. The germline CDR1 and CDR2 sequences are DFQATT and SNEGSKA (reference sequence). For this clone: Its specificity is not known.

This table comes from immunoSEQ multiplex PCR, and its TCRdb copy is limited to in-frame clones, with some not included. The repertoire holds under 95,000 clones, more than 75% seen once, with about 3% in the top ten. The rearrangement links TRBV20-1 to TRBJ2-5; tentatively, D is TRBD1 or TRBD2 (5 bases each). The clonotype comes from an adult in good health. The sample consisted of peripheral blood, taken on day 0 of AZD1222 vaccination. CDR3 protein: CSASGGRVWGEGTQYF. DNA for the CDR3: TGCAGTGCTAGTGGCGGCAGGGTATGGGGAGAAGGTACCCAGTACTTC.